This T cell receptor beta chain emerged from a study of blood T cell repertoires in COVID-19. Study in general: Sites across the United States, Italy and Spain contributed samples from acute and convalescent COVID-19. T cells, B-cell-depleted T cells, or PBMCs provided the cDNA or gDNA that served as material.

CDR1 LNHDA and CDR2 SQIVND come from the germline V gene (reference sequence). After removal of 6 bases from V and 6 bases from J, the junction contained 11 bases not matched to a gene. CDR3 length: 15 residues. Per the original methods: Estimates of nucleated cell counts were drawn from the amplification of reference gene primers. The repertoire was sequenced with immunoSEQ multiplex PCR; TCRdb's copy has only in-frame clones and lacks some. The D gene and trimming were derived from the DNA, and the V and J assignments and clone size from that table. The repertoire holds roughly 8,100 clones, with around 85% as singletons.

This TCR derives from a human donor with active COVID-19. The donor label of this sample is uncertain. The sample taken for sequencing was peripheral blood. This chain links TRBV19 with TRBJ1-1, with 9 bases identical to TRBD1. DNA for the CDR3: TGTGCCAGTAGCCTGGGGACAGGGATGAGTGCTGAAGCTTTCTTT. Translated, it gives CASSLGTGMSAEAFF.